The entry that follows covers one T cell receptor beta chain sequence. The CDR3 length is 16 residues. J gave up 0 bases and V 3 bases, and 3 bases lay outside the gene matches. Germline CDR1 is SGDLS and CDR2 is YYNGEE. In the authors' workflow: Reference gene primer amplification yielded estimated nucleated cell counts. Data came from immunoSEQ multiplex PCR; TCRdb stores just in-frame clones and leaves some out. V, J and clone size derive from that table, while D and trimming were established from the DNA sequence. The sample lists tens of thousands of clones, 75% to 90% seen once, with around 9.6% in the top ten. These data originate in a study of blood T cell repertoires in COVID-19.

This TCR was recovered from a human donor in a cohort sampled during active COVID-19. Source material: peripheral blood. The rearrangement uses TRBV9 and TRBJ2-2, with 9 bases fitting TRBD1. The CDR3 coding sequence is TGTGCCAGCAGCGCCCGGACAGGGGCGAACACCGGGGAGCTGTTTTTT. Amino acids: CASSARTGANTGELFF.